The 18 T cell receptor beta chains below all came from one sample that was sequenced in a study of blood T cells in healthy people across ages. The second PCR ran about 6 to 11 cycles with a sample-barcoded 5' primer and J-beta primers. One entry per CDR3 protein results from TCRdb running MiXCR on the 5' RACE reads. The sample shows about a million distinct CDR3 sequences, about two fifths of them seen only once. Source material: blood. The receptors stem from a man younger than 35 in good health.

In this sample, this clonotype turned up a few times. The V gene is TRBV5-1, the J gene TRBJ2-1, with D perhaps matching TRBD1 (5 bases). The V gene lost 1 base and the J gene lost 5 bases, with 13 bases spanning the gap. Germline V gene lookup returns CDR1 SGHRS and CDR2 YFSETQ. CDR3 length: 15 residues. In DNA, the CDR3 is TGCGCCAGCAGCTTGTCCCCAGGGTTTAACAATGAGCAGTTCTTC. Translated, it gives CASSLSPGFNNEQFF.

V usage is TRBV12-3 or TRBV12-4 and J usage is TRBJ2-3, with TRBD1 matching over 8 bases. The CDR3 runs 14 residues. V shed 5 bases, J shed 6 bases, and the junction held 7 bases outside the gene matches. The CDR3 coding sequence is TGTGCCAGCAGTGTGGTCAGGGGGCCTGATACGCAGTATTTT. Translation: CASSVVRGPDTQYF.

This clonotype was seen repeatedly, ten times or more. The CDR3 bases are TGTGCCAGCAGTTATTCGGGCGCAGGGGCTTATGGCTACACCTTC. Translating gives CASSYSGAGAYGYTF. The chain joins TRBV6-5 to TRBJ1-2; D perhaps matches TRBD1 (6 bases). The CDR3 extends over 15 amino acids. CDR1 MNHEY and CDR2 SVGAGI come from the germline V gene. The V end lost 3 bases, the J end lost 5 bases, and 16 bases lay between the germline ends.

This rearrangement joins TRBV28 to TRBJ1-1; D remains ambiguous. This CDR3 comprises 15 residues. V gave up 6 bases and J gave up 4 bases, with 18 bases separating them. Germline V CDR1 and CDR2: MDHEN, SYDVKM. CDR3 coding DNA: TGTGCCAGCAGGCGTCTCCGGGGAGGGAGCACTGAAGCTTTCTTT. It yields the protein CASRRLRGGSTEAFF.

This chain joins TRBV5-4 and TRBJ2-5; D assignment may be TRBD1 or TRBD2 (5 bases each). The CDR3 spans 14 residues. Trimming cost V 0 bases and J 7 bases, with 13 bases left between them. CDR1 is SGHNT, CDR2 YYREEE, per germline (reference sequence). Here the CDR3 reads CASSLVRDEGTQYF. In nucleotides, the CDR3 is TGTGCCAGCAGCTTGGTCAGGGACGAAGGGACCCAGTACTTC.

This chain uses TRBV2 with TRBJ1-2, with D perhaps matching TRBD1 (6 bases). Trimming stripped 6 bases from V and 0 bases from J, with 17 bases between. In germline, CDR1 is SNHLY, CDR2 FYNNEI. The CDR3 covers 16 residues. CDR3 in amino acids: CASSPGVQGTNYGYTF. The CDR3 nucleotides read TGTGCCAGCAGCCCCGGGGTTCAGGGGACTAACTATGGCTACACCTTC.

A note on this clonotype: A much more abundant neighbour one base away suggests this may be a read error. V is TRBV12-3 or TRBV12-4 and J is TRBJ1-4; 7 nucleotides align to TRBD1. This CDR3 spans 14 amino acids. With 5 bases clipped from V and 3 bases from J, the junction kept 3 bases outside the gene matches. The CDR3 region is CASSTTGPNEKLFF. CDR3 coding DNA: TGTGCCAGCAGTACGACAGGGCCTAATGAAAAACTGTTTTTT.

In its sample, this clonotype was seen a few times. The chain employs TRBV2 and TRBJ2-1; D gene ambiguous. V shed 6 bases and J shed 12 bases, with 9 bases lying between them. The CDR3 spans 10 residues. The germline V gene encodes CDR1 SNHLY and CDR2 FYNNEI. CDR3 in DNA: TGTGCCAGCAGGGAATTAGGGCAGTTCTTC. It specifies CASRELGQFF.

CDR3: CASRLASYNEQYF. The CDR3 DNA reads as TGTGCCAGCAGACTAGCGTCGTACAATGAGCAGTACTTC. The rearrangement joins TRBV6-2 or TRBV6-3 to TRBJ2-5; 7 bases map to TRBD2. Germline CDR1 MNHEY, CDR2 SVGEGT. With 6 bases clipped from V and 11 bases from J, the junction kept 12 bases outside the gene matches. The CDR3 is 13 amino acids.

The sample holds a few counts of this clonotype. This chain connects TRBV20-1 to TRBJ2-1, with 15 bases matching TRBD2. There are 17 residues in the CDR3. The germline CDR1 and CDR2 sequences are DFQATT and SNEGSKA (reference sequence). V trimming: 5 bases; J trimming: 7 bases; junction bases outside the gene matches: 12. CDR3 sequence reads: CSARTSGGGFGGNEQFF. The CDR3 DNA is TGCAGTGCTCGGACTAGCGGGGGGGGTTTTGGTGGTAATGAGCAGTTCTTC.

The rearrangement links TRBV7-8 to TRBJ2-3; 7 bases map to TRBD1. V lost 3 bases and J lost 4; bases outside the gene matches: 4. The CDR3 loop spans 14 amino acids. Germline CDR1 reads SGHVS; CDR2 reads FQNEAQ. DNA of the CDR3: TGTGCCAGCAGCTTGGACAGGACCCCAGATACGCAGTATTTT. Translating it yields CASSLDRTPDTQYF.

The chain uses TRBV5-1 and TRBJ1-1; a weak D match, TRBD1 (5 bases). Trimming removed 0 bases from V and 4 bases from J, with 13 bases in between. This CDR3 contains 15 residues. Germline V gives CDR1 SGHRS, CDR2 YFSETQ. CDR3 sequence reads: CASSLVGGSGTEAFF. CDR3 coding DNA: TGCGCCAGCAGCTTGGTCGGGGGGAGTGGCACTGAAGCTTTCTTT. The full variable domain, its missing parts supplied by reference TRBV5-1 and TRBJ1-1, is KAGVTQTPRYLIKTRGQQVTLSCSPISGHRSVSWYQQTPGQGLQFLFEYFSETQRNKGNFPGRFSGRQFSNSRSEMNVSTLELGDSALYLCASSLVGGSGTEAFFGQGTRLTVV.

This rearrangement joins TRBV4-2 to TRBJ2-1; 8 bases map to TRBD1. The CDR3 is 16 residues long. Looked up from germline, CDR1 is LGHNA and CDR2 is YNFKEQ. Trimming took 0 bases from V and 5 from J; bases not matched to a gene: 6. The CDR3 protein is CASSQDPGQGNNEQFF. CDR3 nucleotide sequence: TGTGCCAGCAGCCAAGATCCCGGACAGGGAAACAATGAGCAGTTCTTC.

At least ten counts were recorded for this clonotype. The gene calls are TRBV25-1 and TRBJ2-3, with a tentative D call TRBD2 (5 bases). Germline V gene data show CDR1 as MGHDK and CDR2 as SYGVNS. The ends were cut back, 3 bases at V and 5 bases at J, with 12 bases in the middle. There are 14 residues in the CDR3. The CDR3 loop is CASSDGSRGDTQYF. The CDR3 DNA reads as TGTGCCAGCAGTGACGGATCCCGGGGAGATACGCAGTATTTT.

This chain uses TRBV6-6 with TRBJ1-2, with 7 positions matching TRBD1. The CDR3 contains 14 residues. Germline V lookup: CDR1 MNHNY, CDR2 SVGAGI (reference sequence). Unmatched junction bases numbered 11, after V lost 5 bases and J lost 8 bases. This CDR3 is CASSDPEGAGGYTF. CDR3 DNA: TGTGCCAGCAGTGACCCTGAGGGGGCAGGAGGCTACACCTTC.

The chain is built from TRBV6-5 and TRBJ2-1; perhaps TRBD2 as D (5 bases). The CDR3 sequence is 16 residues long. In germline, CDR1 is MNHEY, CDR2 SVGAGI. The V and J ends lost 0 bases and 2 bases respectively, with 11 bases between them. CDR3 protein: CASSYSGVVTYNEQFF. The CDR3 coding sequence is TGTGCCAGCAGTTACTCCGGGGTCGTCACCTACAATGAGCAGTTCTTC.

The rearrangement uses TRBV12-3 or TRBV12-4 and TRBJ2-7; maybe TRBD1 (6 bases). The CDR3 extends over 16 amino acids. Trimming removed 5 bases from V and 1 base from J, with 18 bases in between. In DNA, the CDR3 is TGTGCCAGCAGTATGATAAGGGGACAAGCATCCTACGAGCAGTACTTC. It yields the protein CASSMIRGQASYEQYF.

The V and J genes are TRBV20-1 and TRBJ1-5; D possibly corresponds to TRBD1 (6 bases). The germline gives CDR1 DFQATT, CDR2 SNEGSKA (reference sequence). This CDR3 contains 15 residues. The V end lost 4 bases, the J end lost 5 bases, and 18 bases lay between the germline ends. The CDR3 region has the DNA TGCAGTGCTAAGCTCTGGGGGGCTGAGGATCAGCCCCAGCATTTT. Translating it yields CSAKLWGAEDQPQHF.